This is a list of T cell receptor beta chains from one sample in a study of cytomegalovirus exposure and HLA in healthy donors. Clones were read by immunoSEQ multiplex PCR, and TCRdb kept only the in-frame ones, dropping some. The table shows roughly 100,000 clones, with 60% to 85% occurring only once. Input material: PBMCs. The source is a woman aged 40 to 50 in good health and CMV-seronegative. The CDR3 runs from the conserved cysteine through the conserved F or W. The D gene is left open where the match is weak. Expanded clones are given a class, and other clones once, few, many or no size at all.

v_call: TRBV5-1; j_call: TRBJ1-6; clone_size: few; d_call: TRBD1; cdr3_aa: CASSAPPSGTDLIYNSPLHF; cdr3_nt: TGCGCCAGCAGTGCCCCCCCCTCCGGGACAGACTTAATTTATAATTCACCCCTCCACTTT
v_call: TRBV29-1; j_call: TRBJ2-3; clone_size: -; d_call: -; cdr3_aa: CSAPTQLYSTDTQYF; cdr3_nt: TGCAGCGCTCCGACTCAGCTTTACAGCACAGATACGCAGTATTTT
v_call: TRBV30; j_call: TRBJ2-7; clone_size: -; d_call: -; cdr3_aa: CAWSVAAAYEQYF; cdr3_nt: TGTGCCTGGAGTGTAGCGGCAGCCTACGAGCAGTACTTC
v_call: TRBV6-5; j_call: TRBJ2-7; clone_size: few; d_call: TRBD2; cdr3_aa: CASSLTGEGYEQYF; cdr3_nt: TGTGCCAGCAGCCTGACGGGGGAGGGTTACGAGCAGTACTTC
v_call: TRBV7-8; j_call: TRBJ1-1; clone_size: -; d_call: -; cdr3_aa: CASSLVRQNTEAFF; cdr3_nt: TGTGCCAGCAGCTTAGTTCGACAGAACACTGAAGCTTTCTTT
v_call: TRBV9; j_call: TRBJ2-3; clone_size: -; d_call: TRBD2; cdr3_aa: CASSEVSNLLAGERTDTQYF; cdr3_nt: TGTGCCAGCAGCGAGGTTTCTAATCTCCTAGCGGGGGAAAGGACAGATACGCAGTATTTT
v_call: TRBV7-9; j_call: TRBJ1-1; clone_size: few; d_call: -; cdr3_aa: CASSLVRPGNTEAFF; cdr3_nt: TGTGCCAGCAGCTTAGTTCGCCCCGGGAACACTGAAGCTTTCTTT
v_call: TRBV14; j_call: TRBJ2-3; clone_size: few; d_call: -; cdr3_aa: CASSLRLGTDTQYF; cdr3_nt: TGTGCCAGCAGCCTGCGGTTAGGCACAGATACGCAGTATTTT
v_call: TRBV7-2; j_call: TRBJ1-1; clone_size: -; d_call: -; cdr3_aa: CASSLNSGGMSTEAFF; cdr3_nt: TGTGCCAGCAGCTTGAATTCTGGGGGCATGAGCACTGAAGCTTTCTTT
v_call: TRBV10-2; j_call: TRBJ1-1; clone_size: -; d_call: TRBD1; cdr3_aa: CASSGGQGFRGGTEAFF; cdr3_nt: TGCGCCAGCAGTGGGGGACAGGGATTTCGTGGCGGAACTGAAGCTTTCTTT